This TCR beta chain was recorded in a study of identifying expanded T cells in peripheral blood. Whole-study results and caveats: Across healthy donors, higher total template counts meant significantly greater roughly 2-week count variance. Technical replicates showed roughly 1.2 changed clones; two weeks 15 to 20; four weeks 19.

This CDR3 is built from 16 residues. Germline V gives CDR1 SGHRS, CDR2 YFSETQ. V gave up 3 bases and J gave up 1 base, with 16 bases separating them. Remarks on this clone: Its antigen is unidentified.

TCRdb's table, derived via immunoSEQ multiplex PCR, lists solely in-frame clones and lacks some. The sample includes about 94,000 clones, 88% of them seen just once. The sequence was obtained from a person aged 18 to 75 in good health. The sequenced sample consisted of blood. This chain connects TRBV5-1 to TRBJ1-1, with no clear D. CDR3 protein: CASSSGSSPGNTEAFF. The CDR3 nucleotides read TGCGCCAGCAGCTCAGGCTCTTCCCCTGGGAACACTGAAGCTTTCTTT. The entire variable domain, with the rest obtained from reference TRBV5-1 and TRBJ1-1, is as follows: KAGVTQTPRYLIKTRGQQVTLSCSPISGHRSVSWYQQTPGQGLQFLFEYFSETQRNKGNFPGRFSGRQFSNSRSEMNVSTLELGDSALYLCASSSGSSPGNTEAFFGQGTRLTVV.